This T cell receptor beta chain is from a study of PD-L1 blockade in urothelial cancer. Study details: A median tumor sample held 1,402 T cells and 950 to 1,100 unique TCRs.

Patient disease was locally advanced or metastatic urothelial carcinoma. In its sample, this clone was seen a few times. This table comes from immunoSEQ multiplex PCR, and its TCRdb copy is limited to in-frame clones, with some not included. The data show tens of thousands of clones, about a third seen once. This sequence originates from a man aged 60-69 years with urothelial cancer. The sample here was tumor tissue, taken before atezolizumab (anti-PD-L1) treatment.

CDR3 coding DNA: TGTGCCAGCAGTACCACAGGGGAGGAAGGACAGCCCCAGCATTTT. It codes for CASSTTGEEGQPQHF. The chain links TRBV27 to TRBJ1-5; 7 bases fit TRBD1. Germline V gene data show CDR1 as MNHEY and CDR2 as SMNVEV (reference sequence). The J segment lost 7 bases and the V segment lost 5 bases, leaving 11 bases of the junction unmatched. The CDR3 loop spans 15 amino acids.